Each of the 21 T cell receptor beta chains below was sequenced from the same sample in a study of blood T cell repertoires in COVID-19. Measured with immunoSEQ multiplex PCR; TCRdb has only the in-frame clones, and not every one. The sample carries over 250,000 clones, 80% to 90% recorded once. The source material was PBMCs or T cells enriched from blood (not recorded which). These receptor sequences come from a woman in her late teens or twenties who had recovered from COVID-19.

The CDR3 protein is CASSSGLAAFGEQYF. DNA for the CDR3: TGTGCCAGCAGCTCGGGACTAGCAGCATTCGGCGAGCAGTACTTC. The chain recombines TRBV7-8 with TRBJ2-7; 9 positions match TRBD2. Germline CDR1 reads SGHVS; CDR2 reads FQNEAQ. This CDR3 is 15 amino acids long. J lost 6 bases, V lost 4 bases, and 10 bases had no gene match.

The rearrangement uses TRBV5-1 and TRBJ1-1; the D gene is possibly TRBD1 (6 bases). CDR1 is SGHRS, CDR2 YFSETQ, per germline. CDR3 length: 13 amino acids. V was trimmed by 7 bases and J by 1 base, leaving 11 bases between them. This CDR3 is CASGRTENTEAFF. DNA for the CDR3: TGCGCCAGCGGACGGACAGAGAACACTGAAGCTTTCTTT.

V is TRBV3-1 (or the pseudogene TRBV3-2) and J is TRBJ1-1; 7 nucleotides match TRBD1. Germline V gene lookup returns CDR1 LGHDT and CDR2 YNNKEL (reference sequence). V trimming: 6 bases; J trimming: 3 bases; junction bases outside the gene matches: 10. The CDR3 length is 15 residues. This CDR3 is CASSSTGEGDTEAFF. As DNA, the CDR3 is TGTGCCAGCAGTTCAACAGGGGAAGGGGACACTGAAGCTTTCTTT.

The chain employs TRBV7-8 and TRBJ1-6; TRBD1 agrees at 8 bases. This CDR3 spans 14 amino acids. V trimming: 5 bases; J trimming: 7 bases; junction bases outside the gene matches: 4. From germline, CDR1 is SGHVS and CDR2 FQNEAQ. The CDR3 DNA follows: TGTGCCAGCAGCGCAAGACAGGGGAATTCACCCCTCCACTTT. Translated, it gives CASSARQGNSPLHF. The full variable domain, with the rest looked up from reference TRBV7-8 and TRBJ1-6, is GAGVSQSPRYKVAKRGQDVALRCDPISGHVSLFWYQQALGQGPEFLTYFQNEAQLDKSGLPSDRFFAERPEGSVSTLKIQRTQQEDSAVYLCASSARQGNSPLHFGNGTRLTVT.

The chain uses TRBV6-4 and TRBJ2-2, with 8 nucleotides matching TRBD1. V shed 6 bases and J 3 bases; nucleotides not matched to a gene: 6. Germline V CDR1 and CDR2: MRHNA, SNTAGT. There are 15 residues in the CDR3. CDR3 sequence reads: CASRNGQGDTGELFF. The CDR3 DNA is TGTGCCAGCAGAAACGGACAGGGCGACACCGGGGAGCTGTTTTTT.

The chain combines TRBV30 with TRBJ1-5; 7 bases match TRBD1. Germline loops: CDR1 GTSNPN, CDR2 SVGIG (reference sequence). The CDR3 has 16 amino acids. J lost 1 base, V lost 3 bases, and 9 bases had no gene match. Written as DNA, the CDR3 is TGTGCCTGGAGCCCGATGGGGACAGAAAGCAATCAGCCCCAGCATTTT. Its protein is CAWSPMGTESNQPQHF.

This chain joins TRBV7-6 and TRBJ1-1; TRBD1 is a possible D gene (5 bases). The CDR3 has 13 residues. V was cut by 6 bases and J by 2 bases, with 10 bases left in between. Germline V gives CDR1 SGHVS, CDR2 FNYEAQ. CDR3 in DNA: TGTGCCAGCAGGCTTAGGGGTAACACTGAAGCTTTCTTT. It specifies CASRLRGNTEAFF.

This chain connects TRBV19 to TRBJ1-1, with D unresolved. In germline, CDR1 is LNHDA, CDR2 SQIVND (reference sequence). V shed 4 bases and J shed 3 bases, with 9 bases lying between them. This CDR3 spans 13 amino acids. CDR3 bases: TGTGCCAGTAGTACCGGTTTGTACACTGAAGCTTTCTTT. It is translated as CASSTGLYTEAFF.

Here the CDR3 DNA reads TGTGCCAGCAGCAGACAACTAGCGGGAGGTTCCTACGAGCAGTACTTC. Protein sequence: CASSRQLAGGSYEQYF. The J gene is TRBJ2-7, the V gene TRBV5-5; TRBD2 aligns across 12 bases. The CDR3 has 16 residues. With V trimmed by 4 bases and J by 1 base, 6 bases remained unmatched. From germline, CDR1 is SGHKS and CDR2 YYEKEE (reference sequence).

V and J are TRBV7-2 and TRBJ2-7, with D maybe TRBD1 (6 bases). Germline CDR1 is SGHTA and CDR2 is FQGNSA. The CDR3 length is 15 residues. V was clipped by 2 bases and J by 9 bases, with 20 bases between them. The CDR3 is CASSLSDRRLIGQYF. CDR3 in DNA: TGTGCCAGCAGCTTATCTGACAGGCGTTTGATCGGGCAGTACTTC. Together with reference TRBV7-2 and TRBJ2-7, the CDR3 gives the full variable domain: GAGVSQSPSNKVTEKGKDVELRCDPISGHTALYWYRQSLGQGLEFLIYFQGNSAPDKSGLPSDRFSAERTGGSVSTLTIQRTQQEDSAVYLCASSLSDRRLIGQYFGPGTRLTVT.

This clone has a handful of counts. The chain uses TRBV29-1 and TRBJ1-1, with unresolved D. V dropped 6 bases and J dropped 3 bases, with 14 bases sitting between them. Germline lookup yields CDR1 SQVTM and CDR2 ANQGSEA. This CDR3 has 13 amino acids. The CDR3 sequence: CSVGLGLDTEAFF. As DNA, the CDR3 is TGCAGCGTCGGACTTGGGTTGGACACTGAAGCTTTCTTT.

The CDR3 coding sequence is TGTGCCAGCAGCCAGGAACAGGGGGCGAACGGCTACACCTTC. Translation: CASSQEQGANGYTF. The rearrangement joins TRBV7-2 to TRBJ1-2; TRBD1 agrees at 9 bases. J was trimmed by 8 bases and V by 5 bases; bases with no gene match: 9. The CDR3 has 14 residues. Looked up from germline, CDR1 is SGHTA and CDR2 is FQGNSA.

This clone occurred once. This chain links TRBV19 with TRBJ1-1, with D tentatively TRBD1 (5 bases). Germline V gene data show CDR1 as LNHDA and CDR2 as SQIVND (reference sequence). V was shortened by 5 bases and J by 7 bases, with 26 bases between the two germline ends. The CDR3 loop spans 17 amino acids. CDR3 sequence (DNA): TGTGCCAGTAGTCCCCTCGGACAAGGCTGGGGGGTGGGTGAAGCTTTCTTT. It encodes CASSPLGQGWGVGEAFF.

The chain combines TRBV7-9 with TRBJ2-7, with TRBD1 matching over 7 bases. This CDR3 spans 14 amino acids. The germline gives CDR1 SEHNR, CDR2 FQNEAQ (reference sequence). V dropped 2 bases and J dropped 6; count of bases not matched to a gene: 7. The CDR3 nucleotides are TGTGCCAGCAGCTTAAGCCGCCGGGACAGCGAGCAGTACTTC. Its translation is CASSLSRRDSEQYF.

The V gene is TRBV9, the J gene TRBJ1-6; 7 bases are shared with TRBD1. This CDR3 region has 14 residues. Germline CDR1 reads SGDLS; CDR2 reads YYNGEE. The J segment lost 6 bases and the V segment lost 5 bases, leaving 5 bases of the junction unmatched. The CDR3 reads CASSHDRANSPLHF. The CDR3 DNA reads TGTGCCAGCAGTCACGACAGGGCTAATTCACCCCTCCACTTT. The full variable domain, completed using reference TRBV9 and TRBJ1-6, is DSGVTQTPKHLITATGQRVTLRCSPRSGDLSVYWYQQSLDQGLQFLIQYYNGEERAKGNILERFSAQQFPDLHSELNLSSLELGDSALYFCASSHDRANSPLHFGNGTRLTVT.

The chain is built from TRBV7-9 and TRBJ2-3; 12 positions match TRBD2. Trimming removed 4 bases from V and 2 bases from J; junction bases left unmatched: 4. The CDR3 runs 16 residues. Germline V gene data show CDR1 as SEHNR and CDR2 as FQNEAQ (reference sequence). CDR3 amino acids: CASSSRTSGVTDTQYF. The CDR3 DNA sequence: TGTGCCAGCAGCTCCAGGACTAGCGGGGTCACAGATACGCAGTATTTT.

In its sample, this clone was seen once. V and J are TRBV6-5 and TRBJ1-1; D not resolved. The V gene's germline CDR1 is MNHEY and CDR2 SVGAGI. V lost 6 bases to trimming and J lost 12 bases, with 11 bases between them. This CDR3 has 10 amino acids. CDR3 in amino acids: CASRSELSFF. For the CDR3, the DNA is TGTGCCAGCAGGTCGGAGTTATCTTTCTTT.

CDR3 nucleotide sequence: TGTGCCAGCCGGGACAGGGCGAACATTAACTATGGCTACACCTTC. This codes for CASRDRANINYGYTF. The gene calls are TRBV2 and TRBJ1-2; 9 bases are a match to TRBD1. The length of the CDR3 is 15 residues. Germline CDR1 is SNHLY and CDR2 is FYNNEI. Trimming removed 8 bases from V and 1 base from J; junction bases left unmatched: 8. The entire variable domain, with the rest obtained from reference TRBV2 and TRBJ1-2, is as follows: EPEVTQTPSHQVTQMGQEVILRCVPISNHLYFYWYRQILGQKVEFLVSFYNNEISEKSEIFDDQFSVERPDGSNFTLKIRSTKLEDSAMYFCASRDRANINYGYTFGSGTRLTVV.

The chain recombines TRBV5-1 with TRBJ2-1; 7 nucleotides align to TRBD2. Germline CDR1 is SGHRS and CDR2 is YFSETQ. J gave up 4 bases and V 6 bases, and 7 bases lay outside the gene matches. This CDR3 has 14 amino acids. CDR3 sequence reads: CASMDGGGYNEQFF. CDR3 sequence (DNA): TGCGCCAGCATGGACGGCGGGGGATACAATGAGCAGTTCTTC.

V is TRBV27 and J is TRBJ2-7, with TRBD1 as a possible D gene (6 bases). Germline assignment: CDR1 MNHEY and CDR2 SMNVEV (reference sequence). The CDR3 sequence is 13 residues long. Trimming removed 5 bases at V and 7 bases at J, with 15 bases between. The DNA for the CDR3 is TGTGCCAGCAGTGCGAAGAGGGGGTGGGAGCAGTACTTC. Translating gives CASSAKRGWEQYF.

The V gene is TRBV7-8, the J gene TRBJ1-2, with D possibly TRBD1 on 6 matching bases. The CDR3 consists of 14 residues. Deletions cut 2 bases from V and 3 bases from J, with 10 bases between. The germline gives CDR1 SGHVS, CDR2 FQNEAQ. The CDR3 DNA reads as TGTGCCAGCAGCTTAAATGGACAGTACTATGGCTACACCTTC. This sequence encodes CASSLNGQYYGYTF. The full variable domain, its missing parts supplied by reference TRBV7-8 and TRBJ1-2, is GAGVSQSPRYKVAKRGQDVALRCDPISGHVSLFWYQQALGQGPEFLTYFQNEAQLDKSGLPSDRFFAERPEGSVSTLKIQRTQQEDSAVYLCASSLNGQYYGYTFGSGTRLTVV.